This T cell receptor (beta chain) was recorded in a study of chemoradiotherapy in HPV16-positive cancers. The assay was immunoSEQ multiplex PCR, and TCRdb's table has in-frame clones only and misses some. Among around 17,000 clones listed, under 90% were seen once. Over chemoradiotherapy, repertoires were sampled more than once. Germline V lookup: CDR1 SGHRS, CDR2 YFSETQ. Between the trimmed V and J ends, which lost 0 bases and 2 bases, there was a span of 9 bases. This CDR3 contains 14 residues. Sequencing was performed on blood, taken from a patient who underwent chemoradiotherapy. The V and J genes are TRBV5-1 and TRBJ2-7, with D maybe TRBD2 (5 bases). This clonotype was obtained from a human donor with HPV-associated anogenital cancer. CDR3 in amino acids: CASSLASGTYEQYF. CDR3 bases: TGCGCCAGCAGCTTGGCCTCGGGGACCTACGAGCAGTACTTC.